Included here is one T cell receptor beta chain sequence, with context. Its antigen is currently unknown. The sample belongs to a study of shared clonotypes between healthy human individuals. Regarding the study as a whole: Generation probabilities were higher for clonotypes shared across all four sorted-subset donors than for unshared ones.

TCRdb's table, derived via immunoSEQ multiplex PCR, lists solely in-frame clones and lacks some. The table lists some 2.1 million clones, just under 95% of them singletons. Trimming removed 5 bases from V and 2 bases from J; junction bases left unmatched: 12. From germline, CDR1 is SGHAT and CDR2 FQDESV (reference sequence). This CDR3 has 17 residues. In the naive CD8 group, cells lacked CD45RO and were positively selected for CCR7, so terminally differentiated effector memory CD45RA+ cells were left out. The V and J genes are TRBV11-1 and TRBJ2-5; the match to TRBD1 covers 9 bases. The sample consisted of naive CD8+ T cells from PBMCs. The receptor was derived from a man between 18 and 29 years old in good health. Some clones in this sample may be carry-over from other donors' samples. CDR3 amino acids: CASSPLDRGGTQETQYF. DNA of the CDR3: TGTGCCAGCAGCCCCTTGGACAGGGGAGGAACTCAAGAGACCCAGTACTTC.